This is a list of T cell receptor beta chains from one sample in a study of T cells in Graves' hyperthyroidism and ophthalmopathy. Each CDR3 protein gets one entry after TCRdb re-called the multiplex PCR reads with MiXCR. Counted here are 500,000 to 800,000 distinct CDR3 sequences, less than 45% occurring once; the ten biggest clones make up under 8%. The sample taken for sequencing was peripheral blood or thyroid tissue (not recorded which). The receptors here all came from an adult man with Graves' disease, either hyperthyroidism or ophthalmopathy (not recorded which). CDR3s include the opening cysteine and the closing phenylalanine or tryptophan. The D gene is left open where the match is weak. The size field is filled for only some rows; it gives once, few, many or a size class.

clone_size j_call v_call d_call cdr3_nt cdr3_aa
many TRBJ1-5 TRBV10-3 TRBD1 TGTGCCATCAGCGAAGGGACAGGGGTTCAGCCCCAGCATTTT CAISEGTGVQPQHF
. TRBJ2-2 TRBV19 . TGTGCCAGTAGTATAGGGCAAGTCGGCACCGGGGAGCTGTTTTTT CASSIGQVGTGELFF
. TRBJ1-4 TRBV5-1 . TGCGCCAGCACCCTGGGGGTTGACTATGAAAAACTGTTTTTT CASTLGVDYEKLFF
. TRBJ2-5 TRBV7-2 TRBD2 TGTGCCAGCAGCTCCGGGACTAGCGGGAGAGTTTACCAAGAGACCCAGTACTTC CASSSGTSGRVYQETQYF
many TRBJ1-6 TRBV6-5 . TGTGCCAGCAGTACACAACTCGGTTCACCCCTCCACTTT CASSTQLGSPLHF
many TRBJ1-1 TRBV11-2 . TGTGCCAGCAGCACGCAGAAATGGCTGAACACTGAAGCTTTCTTT CASSTQKWLNTEAFF
. TRBJ1-6 TRBV7-9 . TGTGCCAGCAGCTTAGACGACGGTTTCCTCCACTTT CASSLDDGFLHF
few TRBJ1-4 TRBV7-8 . TGTGCCAGCAGCTTAAAGGCCGGTACTAATGAAAAACTGTTTTTT CASSLKAGTNEKLFF
. TRBJ1-1 TRBV2 . TGTGCCAGCAGTGAACCGTTTGCGGTGAACACTGAAGCTTTCTTT CASSEPFAVNTEAFF
few TRBJ1-2 TRBV19 . TGTGCCAGTAGCTCGGCGTTGGCGGCCTATGGCTACACCTTC CASSSALAAYGYTF
few TRBJ1-5 TRBV12-3/TRBV12-4 . TGTGCCAGCACCCGACCGGGTTGGAATCAGCCCCAGCATTTT CASTRPGWNQPQHF
few TRBJ1-3 TRBV7-2 . TGTGCCAGCAGCCCGGGGGTGCCCGACACCATATATTTT CASSPGVPDTIYF
. TRBJ1-1 TRBV7-9 . TGTGCCAGCAGTTACTCGCGCAGGTTCCACACTGAAGCTTTCTTT CASSYSRRFHTEAFF
. TRBJ2-7 TRBV10-3 TRBD2 TGTGCCATCAGTGAGGGGACTAGCGGGAGCAGGTACGAGCAGTACTTC CAISEGTSGSRYEQYF
many TRBJ2-5 TRBV24-1 TRBD1 TGTGCCACCAGTGATTCCGCGGTGGACAGGGGTGGGGAGACCCAGTACTTC CATSDSAVDRGGETQYF
many TRBJ2-7 TRBV7-2 TRBD1 TGTGCCAGCAGCCCCACCTGGGACAGGTCCTACGAGCAGTACTTC CASSPTWDRSYEQYF
few TRBJ2-2 TRBV2 TRBD1 TGTGCCAGCAGTTTAACAGGGGGCGGAATAAACACCGGGGAGCTGTTTTTT CASSLTGGGINTGELFF
. TRBJ2-2 TRBV29-1 TRBD1 TGCAGCGTTGAAGGACAGGGGAACACCGGGGAGCTGTTTTTT CSVEGQGNTGELFF
few TRBJ2-7 TRBV6-6 TRBD1 TGTGCCAGCACTTCAACTGGACAGGGTTACGAGCAGTACTTC CASTSTGQGYEQYF
. TRBJ1-2 TRBV6-1 . TGTGCCAGCATGGAGGTCGGCCTGTATGGCTACACCTTC CASMEVGLYGYTF
. TRBJ2-7 TRBV20-1 . TGCAGTGCTAGGCTGTCCATGCTCGGAGACGAGCAGTACTTC CSARLSMLGDEQYF
few TRBJ1-4 TRBV7-9 . TGTGCCAGCAGCTTAATCTTGGCGGGGATGTATAATGAAAAACTGTTTTTT CASSLILAGMYNEKLFF
. TRBJ1-5 TRBV20-1 . TGCAGTGCTCTACAGGGCCCTTATAGCAATCAGCCCCAGCATTTT CSALQGPYSNQPQHF
. TRBJ2-7 TRBV5-1 . TGCGCCAGCAGCTTGGGGGCAGTGGCCCTTTACGAGCAGTACTTC CASSLGAVALYEQYF
. TRBJ1-6 TRBV25-1 . TGTGCCAGCAGTGACCCGGGGGCTCGTAATTCACCCCTCCACTTT CASSDPGARNSPLHF
. TRBJ1-4 TRBV12-3/TRBV12-4 . TGTGCCAGCAGTTTTTCACTAGCTTTAAGGGAAAAACTGTTTTTT CASSFSLALREKLFF
. TRBJ2-5 TRBV6-5 . TGTGCCAGCAACATCGGGACTTATCAAGAGACCCAGTACTTC CASNIGTYQETQYF
. TRBJ2-5 TRBV19 TRBD2 TGTGCCAGCAGCCCAACGACTAGCGGGACCCAAGAGACCCAGTACTTC CASSPTTSGTQETQYF
many TRBJ1-6 TRBV29-1 TRBD1 TGCAGTGCGTCGGACAGGGCCCCCTATAATTCACCCCTCCACTTT CSASDRAPYNSPLHF